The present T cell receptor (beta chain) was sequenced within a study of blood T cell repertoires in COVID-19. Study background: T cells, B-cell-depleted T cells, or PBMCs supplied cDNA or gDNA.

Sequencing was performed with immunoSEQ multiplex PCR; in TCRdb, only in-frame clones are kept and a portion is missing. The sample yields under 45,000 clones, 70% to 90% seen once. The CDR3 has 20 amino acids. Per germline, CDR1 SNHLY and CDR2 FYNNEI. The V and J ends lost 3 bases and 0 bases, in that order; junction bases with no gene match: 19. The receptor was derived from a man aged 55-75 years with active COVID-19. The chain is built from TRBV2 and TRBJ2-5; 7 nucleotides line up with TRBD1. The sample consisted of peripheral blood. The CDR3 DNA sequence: TGTGCCAGCAGTGATATTCGGGAAGTCGATCAGGGGGAACACCAAGAGACCCAGTACTTC. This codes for CASSDIREVDQGEHQETQYF.